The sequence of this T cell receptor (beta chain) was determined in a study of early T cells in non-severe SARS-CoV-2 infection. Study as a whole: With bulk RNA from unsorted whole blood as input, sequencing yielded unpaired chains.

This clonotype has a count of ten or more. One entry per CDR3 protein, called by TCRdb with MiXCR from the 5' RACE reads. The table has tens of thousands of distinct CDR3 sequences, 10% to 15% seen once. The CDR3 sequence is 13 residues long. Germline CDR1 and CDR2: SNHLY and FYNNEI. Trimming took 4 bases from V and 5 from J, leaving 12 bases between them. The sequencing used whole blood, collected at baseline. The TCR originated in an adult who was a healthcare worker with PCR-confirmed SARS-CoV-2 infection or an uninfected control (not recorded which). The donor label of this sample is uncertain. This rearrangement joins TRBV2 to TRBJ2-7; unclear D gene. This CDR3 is CASSGPGANEQYF. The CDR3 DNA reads TGTGCCAGCAGTGGCCCGGGCGCCAACGAGCAGTACTTC. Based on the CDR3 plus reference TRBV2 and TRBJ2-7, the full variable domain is EPEVTQTPSHQVTQMGQEVILRCVPISNHLYFYWYRQILGQKVEFLVSFYNNEISEKSEIFDDQFSVERPDGSNFTLKIRSTKLEDSAMYFCASSGPGANEQYFGPGTRLTVT.